The T cell receptor (beta chain) under discussion was sequenced for a study of blood T cell repertoires in COVID-19. The ends were cut back, 2 bases at V and 7 bases at J, with 8 bases in the middle. Germline V gene sequence: CDR1 SGHTA, CDR2 FQGTGA. This CDR3 comprises 12 residues. Only one count was recorded for this clone. Sequencing was performed with immunoSEQ multiplex PCR; in TCRdb, only in-frame clones are kept and a portion is missing. The repertoire holds about 250,000 clones, 75% to 90% seen once, with about 6% in the top ten. The sequence was obtained from a woman aged 25 to 39 with acute COVID-19. The chain combines TRBV7-3 with TRBJ1-1; no clear D. Specimen: PBMCs or T cells enriched from blood (not recorded which). CDR3 sequence (DNA): TGTGCCAGCAGCTTAGAGATTGGTGAAGCTTTCTTT. Protein: CASSLEIGEAFF.